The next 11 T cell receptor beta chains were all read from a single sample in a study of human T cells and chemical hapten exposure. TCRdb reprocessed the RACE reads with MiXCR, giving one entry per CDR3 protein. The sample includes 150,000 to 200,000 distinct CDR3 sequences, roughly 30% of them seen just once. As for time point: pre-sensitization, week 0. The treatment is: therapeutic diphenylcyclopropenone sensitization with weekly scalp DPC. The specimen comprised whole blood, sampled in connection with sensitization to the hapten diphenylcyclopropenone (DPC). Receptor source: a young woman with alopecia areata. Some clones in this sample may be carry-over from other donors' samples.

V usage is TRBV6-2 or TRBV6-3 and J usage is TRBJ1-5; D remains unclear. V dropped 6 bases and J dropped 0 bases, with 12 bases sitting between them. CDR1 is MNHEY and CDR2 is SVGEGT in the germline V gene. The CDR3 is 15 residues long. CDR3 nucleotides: TGTGCCAGCAGAACGGGGTTTAATAGCAATCAGCCCCAGCATTTT. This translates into CASRTGFNSNQPQHF.

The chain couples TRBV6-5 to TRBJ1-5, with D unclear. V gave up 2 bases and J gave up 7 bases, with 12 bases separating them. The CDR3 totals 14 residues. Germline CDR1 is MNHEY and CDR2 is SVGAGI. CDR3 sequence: CASSYRSAEQPQHF. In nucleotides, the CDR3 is TGTGCCAGCAGTTACAGGTCAGCGGAGCAGCCCCAGCATTTT.

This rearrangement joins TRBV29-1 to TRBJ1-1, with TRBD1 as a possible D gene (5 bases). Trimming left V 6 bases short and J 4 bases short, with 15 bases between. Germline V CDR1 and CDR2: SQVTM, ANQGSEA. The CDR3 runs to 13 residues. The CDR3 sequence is CSVRGAEITEAFF. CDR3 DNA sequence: TGCAGCGTCCGTGGGGCAGAGATCACTGAAGCTTTCTTT. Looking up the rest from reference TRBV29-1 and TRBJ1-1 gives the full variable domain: SAVISQKPSRDICQRGTSLTIQCQVDSQVTMMFWYRQQPGQSLTLIATANQGSEATYESGFVIDKFPISRPNLTFSTLTVSNMSPEDSSIYLCSVRGAEITEAFFGQGTRLTVV.

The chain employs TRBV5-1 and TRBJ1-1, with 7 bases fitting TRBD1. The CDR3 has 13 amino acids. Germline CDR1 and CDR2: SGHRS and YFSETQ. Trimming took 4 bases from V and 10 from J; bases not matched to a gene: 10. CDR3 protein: CASSPLTGRSAFF. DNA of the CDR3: TGCGCCAGCAGCCCACTGACAGGGAGATCAGCTTTCTTT.

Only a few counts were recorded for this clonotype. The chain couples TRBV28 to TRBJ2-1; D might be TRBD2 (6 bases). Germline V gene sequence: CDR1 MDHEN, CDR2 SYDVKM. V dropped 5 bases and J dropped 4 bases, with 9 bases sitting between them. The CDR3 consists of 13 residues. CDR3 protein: CASSPGLYNEQFF. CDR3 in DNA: TGTGCCAGCAGTCCGGGACTTTACAATGAGCAGTTCTTC.

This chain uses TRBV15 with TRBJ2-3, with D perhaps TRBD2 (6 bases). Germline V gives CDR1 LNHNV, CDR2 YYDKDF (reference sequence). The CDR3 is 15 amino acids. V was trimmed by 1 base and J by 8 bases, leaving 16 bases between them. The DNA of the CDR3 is TGTGCCACCAGCAGAGTCCTAGCGAGGGGAGGTACGCAGTATTTT. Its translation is CATSRVLARGGTQYF.

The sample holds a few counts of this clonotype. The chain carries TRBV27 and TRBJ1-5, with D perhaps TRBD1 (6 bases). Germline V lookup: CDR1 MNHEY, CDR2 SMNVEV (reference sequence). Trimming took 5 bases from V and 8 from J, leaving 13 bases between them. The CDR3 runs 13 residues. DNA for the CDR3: TGTGCCAGCAGTGACAGGAACTTGGAGCCCCAGCATTTT. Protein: CASSDRNLEPQHF.

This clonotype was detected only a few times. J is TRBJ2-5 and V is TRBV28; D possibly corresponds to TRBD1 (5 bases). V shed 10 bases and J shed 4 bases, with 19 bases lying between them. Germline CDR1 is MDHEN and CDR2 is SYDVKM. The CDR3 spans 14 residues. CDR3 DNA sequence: TGTGCCACCTCAACACCAGGGTTAGGAGAGACCCAGTACTTC. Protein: CATSTPGLGETQYF. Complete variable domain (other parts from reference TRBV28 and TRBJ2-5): DVKVTQSSRYLVKRTGEKVFLECVQDMDHENMFWYRQDPGLGLRLIYFSYDVKMKEKGDIPEGYSVSREKKERFSLILESASTNQTSMYLCATSTPGLGETQYFGPGTRLLVL.

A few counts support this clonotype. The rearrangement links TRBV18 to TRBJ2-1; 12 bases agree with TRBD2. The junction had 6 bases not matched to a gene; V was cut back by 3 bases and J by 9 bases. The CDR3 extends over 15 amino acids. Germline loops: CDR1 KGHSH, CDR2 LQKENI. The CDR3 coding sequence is TGTGCCAGCTCACCCAGGACTAGCGGGAAGGGTGAGCAGTTCTTC. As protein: CASSPRTSGKGEQFF.

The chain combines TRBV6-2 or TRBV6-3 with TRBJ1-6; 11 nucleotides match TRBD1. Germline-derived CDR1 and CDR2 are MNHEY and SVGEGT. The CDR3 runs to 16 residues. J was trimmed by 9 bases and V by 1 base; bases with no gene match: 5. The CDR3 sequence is CASSYYGGQGASPLHF. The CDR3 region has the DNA TGTGCCAGCAGTTACTACGGCGGACAGGGGGCTTCACCCCTCCACTTT.

The CDR3 here is CASSSISGTSGGREQFF. In nucleotides, the CDR3 is TGTGCCAGCAGCTCCATTTCGGGGACTAGCGGGGGTCGTGAGCAGTTCTTC. The V and J genes are TRBV28 and TRBJ2-1; 14 bases line up with TRBD2. V dropped 6 bases and J dropped 9; count of bases not matched to a gene: 13. CDR1 and CDR2 from the germline V gene are MDHEN and SYDVKM. The CDR3 loop spans 17 amino acids.